This is a list of T cell receptor beta chains from one sample in a study of T cell changes during pregnancy in multiple sclerosis. Generated by immunoSEQ multiplex PCR, the TCRdb table keeps only in-frame clones and is missing some. The table includes almost 95,000 clones, roughly 90% detected once. The sample in question was peripheral blood, obtained in the first trimester of pregnancy. Receptors originate from a female donor with multiple sclerosis, enrolled in a pregnancy study. CDR3s include the opening cysteine and the closing phenylalanine or tryptophan. A D gene is named only where the DNA matches it firmly. The listing skips clone size in some rows; elsewhere it reads once, few, many or a size class.

d_gene | j_gene | abundance | v_gene | CDR3aa | CDR3nt
NA | TRBJ2-4 | NA | TRBV6-1 | CASSEPTDLTKNIQYF | TGTGCCAGCAGTGAACCTACAGATCTAACCAAAAACATTCAGTACTTC
NA | TRBJ1-1 | once | TRBV7-9 | CASSLEAAEAFF | TGTGCCAGCAGCTTAGAGGCGGCTGAAGCTTTCTTT
TRBD1 | TRBJ2-7 | NA | TRBV5-1 | CASSPKGGPLSYEQYF | TGCGCCAGCAGCCCTAAAGGGGGCCCACTCTCCTACGAGCAGTACTTC
TRBD2 | TRBJ2-1 | NA | TRBV18 | CASSPDRLAGALEQFF | TGTGCCAGCTCACCTGACAGACTAGCGGGAGCCTTGGAGCAGTTCTTC
TRBD1 | TRBJ1-2 | NA | TRBV19 | CARRQGGYGYTF | TGTGCCAGAAGACAGGGTGGATATGGCTACACCTTC
TRBD2 | TRBJ2-5 | NA | TRBV4-3 | CASSQDRGLAGSGAETQYF | TGCGCCAGCAGCCAAGATAGAGGGCTAGCGGGCTCGGGTGCGGAGACCCAGTACTTC
NA | TRBJ1-4 | few | TRBV15 | CATSARQAIDEKLFF | TGTGCCACCAGCGCCCGACAGGCTATCGATGAAAAACTGTTTTTT
NA | TRBJ1-1 | NA | TRBV4-1 | CASSQTFGQPQNTEAFF | TGCGCCAGCAGCCAGACCTTCGGACAGCCTCAGAACACTGAAGCTTTCTTT
TRBD2 | TRBJ2-1 | NA | TRBV4-1 | CASSQMGGRDYNEQFF | TGCGCCAGCAGCCAAATGGGCGGGAGGGACTACAATGAGCAGTTCTTC
TRBD1 | TRBJ1-5 | once | TRBV6-1 | CASNPGQSLPQHF | TGTGCCAGCAACCCGGGACAGAGTTTGCCCCAGCATTTT
NA | TRBJ2-7 | NA | TRBV5-1 | CASSFSNEDPYEQYF | TGCGCCAGCAGCTTCTCCAACGAGGATCCCTACGAGCAGTACTTC
NA | TRBJ2-7 | once | TRBV19 | CASTQGGDSGYEQYF | TGTGCCAGTACTCAGGGCGGGGACTCCGGATACGAGCAGTACTTC
NA | TRBJ2-2 | NA | TRBV7-9 | CASSGGTANTGELFF | TGTGCCAGCAGTGGGGGGACAGCGAACACCGGGGAGCTGTTTTTT
TRBD1 | TRBJ1-5 | once | TRBV28 | CASSPGGRQPQHF | TGTGCCAGCTCTCCAGGGGGACGTCAGCCCCAGCATTTT
NA | TRBJ1-2 | NA | TRBV27 | CASSFLPGTLNYGYTF | TGTGCCAGCAGCTTTCTTCCCGGGACACTCAACTATGGCTACACCTTC
NA | TRBJ2-5 | once | TRBV12-5 | CASGLGYQETQYF | TGTGCTAGTGGTCTCGGTTATCAAGAGACCCAGTACTTC
NA | TRBJ2-1 | NA | TRBV19 | CASSFGGAPYYNEQFF | TGTGCCAGTAGTTTCGGTGGTGCCCCTTACTACAATGAGCAGTTCTTC
NA | TRBJ1-1 | NA | TRBV5-4 | CASSFRTDGTEAFF | TGTGCCAGCAGCTTTCGAACAGATGGTACTGAAGCTTTCTTT
TRBD1 | TRBJ2-5 | NA | TRBV2 | CASSADRGGQETQYF | TGTGCCAGCAGCGCGGACAGGGGAGGACAAGAGACCCAGTACTTC
TRBD1 | TRBJ2-3 | NA | TRBV30 | CAWGQGGTDTQYF | TGTGCCTGGGGACAGGGGGGCACAGATACGCAGTATTTT
TRBD2 | TRBJ2-1 | NA | TRBV29-1 | CSVEDPGLGGRAPNEQFF | TGCAGCGTTGAAGATCCCGGCCTGGGAGGGAGGGCCCCCAATGAGCAGTTCTTC
NA | TRBJ2-7 | NA | TRBV5-6 | CASSLGTRSYEQYF | TGTGCCAGCAGCTTGGGTACCAGGTCCTACGAGCAGTACTTC
TRBD2 | TRBJ2-7 | NA | TRBV9 | CASSGSGSGSLEQYF | TGTGCCAGCAGCGGTAGCGGGAGCGGGTCCCTCGAGCAGTACTTC
TRBD2 | TRBJ2-7 | NA | TRBV27 | CASSLTSGSLYEQYF | TGTGCCAGCAGTTTAACTAGCGGGAGCCTCTACGAGCAGTACTTC
TRBD1 | TRBJ2-7 | NA | TRBV30 | CAWRAGTGGYEQYF | TGTGCCTGGAGAGCCGGGACAGGGGGATACGAGCAGTACTTC
TRBD2 | TRBJ2-2 | NA | TRBV2 | CASSPHRLAGSTGELFF | TGTGCCAGCAGTCCTCACAGACTAGCGGGGTCGACCGGGGAGCTGTTTTTT
NA | TRBJ2-7 | NA | TRBV21-1 | CARPYCDGLAGRFDEQYF | TGTGCCAGGCCGTATTGCGATGGACTAGCGGGGCGGTTCGACGAGCAGTACTTC
NA | TRBJ2-5 | NA | TRBV6-5 | CASRRRDYQETQYF | TGTGCCAGCAGGCGCCGGGACTACCAAGAGACCCAGTACTTC
TRBD1 | TRBJ1-1 | NA | TRBV5-5 | CASSLQGGQNTEAFF | TGTGCCAGCAGCTTGCAAGGGGGCCAGAACACTGAAGCTTTCTTT
NA | TRBJ2-3 | NA | TRBV2 | CASSEGLSSTDTQYF | TGTGCCAGCAGTGAAGGACTATCTAGCACAGATACGCAGTATTTT
TRBD2 | TRBJ2-3 | NA | TRBV27 | CASSLSRTSGRAVDTQYF | TGTGCCAGCAGTTTATCAAGGACTAGCGGGAGGGCGGTAGATACGCAGTATTTT
NA | TRBJ1-1 | NA | TRBV25-1 | CASSVGGPEAFF | TGTGCCAGCAGTGTCGGGGGTCCTGAGGCTTTCTTT
TRBD1 | TRBJ1-4 | NA | TRBV4-1 | CASSLSDRLNEKLFF | TGCGCCAGCAGCCTTTCGGACAGGCTAAATGAAAAACTGTTTTTT
TRBD2 | TRBJ2-5 | NA | TRBV9 | CASSPLLAGPVGTQYF | TGTGCCAGCAGCCCCCTACTAGCGGGGCCCGTGGGGACCCAGTACTTC
TRBD2 | TRBJ2-1 | NA | TRBV14 | CASSRGLAVDEQFF | TGTGCCAGCAGCCGAGGACTAGCGGTTGATGAGCAGTTCTTC
TRBD1 | TRBJ1-2 | NA | TRBV7-9 | CASGTGSAANYGYTF | TGTGCCAGCGGGACAGGGTCAGCAGCTAACTATGGCTACACCTTC
NA | TRBJ2-7 | NA | TRBV27 | CASSPTGGAYEQYF | TGTGCCAGCAGTCCTACAGGGGGGGCCTACGAGCAGTACTTC
NA | TRBJ1-2 | NA | TRBV28 | CASRVPGDRTNYGYTF | TGTGCCAGCAGGGTTCCGGGGGACCGCACTAACTATGGCTACACCTTC
TRBD2 | TRBJ2-1 | NA | TRBV12-5 | CASAQWSSGSSYNEQFF | TGTGCTAGTGCCCAATGGTCTAGCGGGTCCTCCTACAATGAGCAGTTCTTC
TRBD2 | TRBJ2-3 | NA | TRBV5-1 | CASQTGGLAGGIYTDTQYF | TGCGCCAGCCAAACCGGAGGGTTGGCGGGAGGGATATACACAGATACGCAGTATTTT
NA | TRBJ1-1 | NA | TRBV5-1 | CASKGVLNTEAFF | TGCGCCAGCAAGGGGGTTCTGAACACTGAAGCTTTCTTT
NA | TRBJ2-1 | NA | TRBV6-5 | CASSYRQPNNEQFF | TGTGCCAGCAGTTACCGACAGCCCAACAATGAGCAGTTCTTC
TRBD2 | TRBJ2-5 | NA | TRBV27 | CASSSDRRLAGAVRLRETQYF | TGTGCCAGCAGTTCGGACCGTAGACTAGCGGGAGCGGTAAGGTTGCGAGAGACCCAGTACTTC
TRBD1 | TRBJ1-6 | NA | TRBV5-1 | CASSLGQAYSPLHF | TGCGCCAGCAGCCTAGGACAGGCGTATTCACCCCTCCACTTT
TRBD2 | TRBJ2-1 | NA | TRBV2 | CASILLGLAGSSYNEQFF | TGTGCCAGCATTTTGCTGGGACTAGCGGGGAGCTCCTACAATGAGCAGTTCTTC
TRBD2 | TRBJ2-1 | NA | TRBV7-6 | CASSLLVGTSVYNEQFF | TGTGCCAGCAGCTTATTAGTGGGGACTAGCGTCTACAATGAGCAGTTCTTC
NA | TRBJ2-1 | NA | TRBV7-9 | CASSPPTGFLYNEQFF | TGTGCCAGCAGCCCGCCGACAGGCTTCCTTTACAATGAGCAGTTCTTC
NA | TRBJ2-7 | NA | TRBV4-2 | CASSQTVSGSYEQYF | TGTGCCAGCAGCCAAACAGTCAGCGGATCCTACGAGCAGTACTTC